This T cell receptor beta chain derives from a study of blood T cell repertoires in COVID-19 (dated by TCRdb to about 2020). With respect to the entire study: Samples covering the acute and convalescent phases of COVID-19 were provided by collaborators in the United States, Italy and Spain. The dataset comprised deeply sampled blood TCRbeta repertoires from subjects exposed to, actively infected with, or recovered from COVID-19. Nearly every sample came with metadata listing a de-identified subject ID, COVID-19 status, age in years and sex. The repertoires were released in a freely available public database intended as a resource for research on the immune response to SARS-CoV-2. The samples were drawn from two sources: the first 160 participants of the ongoing ImmuneRACE study, and fewer than 1,500 subjects contributed by 6 global collaborators. Where HLA class I and class II types were available, the types were taken from metadata supplied by the sample provider, not from assay-based typing. The material from the prospective study consisted of cDNA or gDNA derived from T cells, B-cell-depleted T cells, or PBMCs. Results and caveats for the whole study, not just this receptor: The amount of clinical and demographic metadata varied by source and participant and was provided uncurated.

A word on this clone: What antigen it recognizes has not been identified. No base-level quality is on record; no much larger clone is a single base apart.

TCRbeta CDR3 regions were amplified from genomic DNA by means of the immunoSEQ Assay, a bias-controlled multiplex PCR. The paper's data handling went like this. Nucleated cell counts per sample were estimated from amplification of reference gene primers within the assay. To quantify the absolute abundance of each unique TCRbeta CDR3 rearrangement, sequence reads were collapsed and filtered. For each sample, productive Simpson clonality was calculated by taking the square root of Simpson's diversity index across productive rearrangements. TCRdb provides this immuneACCESS table in a form limited to in-frame rearrangements. Some clones are lacking; in checked studies, under half of them reflect an unresolved V gene, and why the rest are absent is not known. That table furnishes V, J and clone size, whereas the DNA furnished D and trimming. The sample profile shows about 160,000 clones; about 83% of them were found once. The ten largest clones represent about 7.8% of the sample.

CDR1 SGHDT and CDR2 YYEEEE were looked up in the germline V gene. V sheds 5 bases and J sheds 0 bases, leaving 14 bases between their ends. From the cysteine up to the phenylalanine, the CDR3 has a length of 15 residues. The only DNA kept is the CDR3, 45 bases in frame from the first base. Whole blood was collected in K2EDTA tubes by collaborating institutions according to the institutions' own protocols. For TCRbeta analysis, collaborators shipped samples as frozen whole blood, isolated PBMCs, or DNA extracted from either of those sample types. Material: peripheral blood. The rearrangement joined TRBV5-6 to TRBJ1-1; the D gene is possibly TRBD1, with 5 bases matching. This receptor was taken from a man in his 60s with acute or convalescent COVID-19. The bases are TGTGCCAGCAGAGACAGCCAATCGATGAACACTGAAGCTTTCTTT. The translation is CASRDSQSMNTEAFF.